Listed here are 8 T cell receptor beta chains from one sample, sequenced in a study of T cells in Graves' hyperthyroidism and ophthalmopathy. RNA transcripts provided the source from which TCR beta CDR3 regions were amplified. The HTBI primer set drove a first-round RT-PCR of the TCR CDR3. TCRdb re-derived calls from the multiplex PCR reads in MiXCR, one entry per CDR3 protein. The table records 550,000 to 600,000 distinct CDR3 sequences, approximately 44% of them present only once. Sequenced input: peripheral blood or thyroid tissue (not recorded which). These receptors were obtained from an adult woman with Graves' disease, either hyperthyroidism or ophthalmopathy (not recorded which).

The chain combines TRBV6-2 or TRBV6-3 with TRBJ2-2, with D unclear. The germline CDR1 and CDR2 sequences are MNHEY and SVGEGT. The CDR3 totals 15 residues. The V gene lost 7 bases and the J gene lost 4 bases, with 16 bases spanning the gap. The CDR3 sequence is CASTFGVIGTGELFF. In DNA, the CDR3 is TGTGCCAGCACCTTTGGGGTTATAGGCACCGGGGAGCTGTTTTTT.

This chain connects TRBV7-2 to TRBJ1-6; a possible D gene is TRBD1 (6 bases). Per germline, CDR1 SGHTA and CDR2 FQGNSA. The CDR3 contains 14 residues. Trimming pared 5 bases from V and 7 bases from J, leaving 12 bases between. DNA of the CDR3: TGTGCCAGCAGCCTGTGGACAGCCAATTCACCCCTCCACTTT. Protein product: CASSLWTANSPLHF.

This clonotype was detected ten times or more. The J gene is TRBJ1-4, the V gene TRBV12-3 or TRBV12-4; D is perhaps TRBD1 (6 bases). The CDR3 length is 13 residues. Between the trimmed V and J ends, which lost 3 bases and 6 bases, there was a span of 8 bases. CDR3 loop: CASSFGGDEKLFF. In nucleotides, the CDR3 is TGTGCCAGCAGTTTCGGGGGCGATGAAAAACTGTTTTTT.

This clonotype was seen a handful of times. The chain carries TRBV11-2 and TRBJ2-3, with D perhaps matching TRBD2 (6 bases). Germline V CDR1 and CDR2: SGHAT, FQNNGV. Trimming took off 2 bases at V and 2 bases at J, with 14 bases between the two ends. This CDR3 region has 16 residues. As DNA, the CDR3 is TGTGCCAGCAGCTTAAATCCGAGCGGGCACACAGATACGCAGTATTTT. Its protein product is CASSLNPSGHTDTQYF. The whole variable domain, remainder taken from reference TRBV11-2 and TRBJ2-3, is EAGVAQSPRYKIIEKRQSVAFWCNPISGHATLYWYQQILGQGPKLLIQFQNNGVVDDSQLPKDRFSAERLKGVDSTLKIQPAKLEDSAVYLCASSLNPSGHTDTQYFGPGTRLTVL.

The J gene is TRBJ2-5, the V gene TRBV15; 8 bases line up with TRBD1. The germline V gene has CDR1 LNHNV and CDR2 YYDKDF (reference sequence). The CDR3 spans 13 residues. V lost 3 bases to trimming and J lost 3 bases; unmatched junction nucleotides: 0. The CDR3 region has the DNA TGTGCCACCAGCAGGGACAGGGAAGAGACCCAGTACTTC. Encoded protein: CATSRDREETQYF.

The chain uses TRBV24-1 and TRBJ2-5, with TRBD1 identical over 9 bases. The J call is doubtful: the DNA matches TRBJ2-1 better. The CDR3 runs to 16 residues. Germline V gives CDR1 KGHDR, CDR2 SFDVKD. CDR3 nucleotides: TGTGCCACCAGTGATACCGGGACAGGGACCTCCAATGAGCAGTTCTTC. Translation gives CATSDTGTGTSNEQFF.

To note about this clonotype: This may stem from a read error, because a much larger clone lies one nucleotide away. The CDR3 does not end in the conserved phenylalanine or tryptophan, so this is likely a read error. The chain combines TRBV20-1 with TRBJ2-2; TRBD2 might be the D (6 bases). V was clipped by 5 bases and J by 7 bases, with 14 bases between them. Per germline, CDR1 DFQATT and CDR2 SNEGSKA (reference sequence). The CDR3 runs to 13 residues. In nucleotides, the CDR3 is TGCAGTGCTGCTTCGGGGAGGAACGGGGAGCTGTTTCTT. Amino acids: CSAASGRNGELFL.

This clonotype came up many times. The gene calls are TRBV11-2 and TRBJ2-5, with 7 bases lining up with TRBD1. Looked up from germline, CDR1 is SGHAT and CDR2 is FQNNGV. Trimming at V came to 5 bases and at J to 0 bases, leaving 12 bases not matched to a gene. The CDR3 covers 17 residues. In DNA, the CDR3 is TGTGCCAGCAGCCGACTCCGGGACAGAACAAACCAAGAGACCCAGTACTTC. Translation: CASSRLRDRTNQETQYF.